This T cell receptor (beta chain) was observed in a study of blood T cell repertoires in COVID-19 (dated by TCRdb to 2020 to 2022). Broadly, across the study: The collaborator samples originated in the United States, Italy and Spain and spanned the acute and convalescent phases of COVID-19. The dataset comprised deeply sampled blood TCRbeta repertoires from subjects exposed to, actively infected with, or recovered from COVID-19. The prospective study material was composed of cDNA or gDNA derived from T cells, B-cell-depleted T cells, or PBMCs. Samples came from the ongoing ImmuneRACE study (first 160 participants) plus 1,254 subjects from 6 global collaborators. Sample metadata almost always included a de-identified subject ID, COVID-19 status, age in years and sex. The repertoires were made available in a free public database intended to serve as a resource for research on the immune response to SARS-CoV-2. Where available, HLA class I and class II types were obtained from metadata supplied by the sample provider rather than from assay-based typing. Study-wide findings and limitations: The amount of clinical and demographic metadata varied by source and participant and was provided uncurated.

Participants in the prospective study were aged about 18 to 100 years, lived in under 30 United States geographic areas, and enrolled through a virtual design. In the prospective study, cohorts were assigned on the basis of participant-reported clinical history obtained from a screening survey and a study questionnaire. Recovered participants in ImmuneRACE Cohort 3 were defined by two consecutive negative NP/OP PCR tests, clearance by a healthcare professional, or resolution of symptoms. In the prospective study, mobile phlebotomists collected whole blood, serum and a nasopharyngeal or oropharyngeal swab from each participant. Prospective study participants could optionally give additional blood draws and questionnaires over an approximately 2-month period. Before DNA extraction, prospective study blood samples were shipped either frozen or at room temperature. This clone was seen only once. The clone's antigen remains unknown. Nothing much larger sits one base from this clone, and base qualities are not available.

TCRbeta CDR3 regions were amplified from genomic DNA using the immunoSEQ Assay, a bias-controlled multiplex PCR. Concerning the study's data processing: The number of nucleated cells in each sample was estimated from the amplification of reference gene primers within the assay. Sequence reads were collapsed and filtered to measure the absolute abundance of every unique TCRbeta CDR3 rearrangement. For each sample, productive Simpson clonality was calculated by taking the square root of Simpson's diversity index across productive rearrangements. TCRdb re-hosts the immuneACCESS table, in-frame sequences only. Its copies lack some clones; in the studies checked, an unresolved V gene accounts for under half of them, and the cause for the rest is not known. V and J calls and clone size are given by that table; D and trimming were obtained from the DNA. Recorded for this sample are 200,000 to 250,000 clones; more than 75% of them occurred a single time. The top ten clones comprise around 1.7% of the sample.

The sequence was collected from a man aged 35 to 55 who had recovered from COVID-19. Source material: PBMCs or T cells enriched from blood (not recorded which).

The CDR3 protein sequence reads: CASSKLAGGYEQYF. The DNA reads as follows: TGTGCCAGCAGCAAACTAGCGGGAGGATACGAGCAGTACTTC. Recombination linked TRBV11-1 to TRBJ2-7, and 12 bases in between align with TRBD2. Including cysteine and phenylalanine, the CDR3 has 14 amino acids. Solely the CDR3 DNA is kept, with 42 bases framed from the first base. Clipping removes 5 bases from V and 4 bases from J, with 3 as the unmatched junction base count. CDR1 and CDR2, per the germline V gene (reference sequence), are SGHAT and FQDESV.